Each of the 31 T cell receptor beta chains below was sequenced from the same sample in a study of OX40 agonist ivuxolimab in advanced cancers. Only in-frame clones appear in the TCRdb table, and some are missing; sequencing was by immunoSEQ multiplex PCR. The sample includes about 67,000 clones, over 75% of them seen just once. Material: CD4+ or CD8+ T cells sorted from blood, obtained in a trial of the OX40 agonist ivuxolimab. These TCRs come from an adult with an advanced solid tumor such as melanoma, head and neck, liver or kidney cancer.

J is TRBJ1-1 and V is TRBV9, with D unresolved. CDR1 is SGDLS and CDR2 is YYNGEE in the germline V gene. The CDR3 is made up of 14 amino acids. V shed 5 bases and J shed 1 base, with 12 bases lying between them. The CDR3 spells CASSLAGENTEAFF. In DNA form, the CDR3 reads TGTGCCAGCAGTTTGGCAGGCGAGAACACTGAAGCTTTCTTT.

The chain has TRBV29-1 and TRBJ2-5; D ambiguous. CDR1 SQVTM and CDR2 ANQGSEA come from the germline V gene. This CDR3 has 11 residues. V lost 7 bases and J 4 bases, leaving 10 bases between the germline ends. CDR3 sequence (DNA): TGCAGCGCCCTGTGGGCAGAGACCCAGTACTTC. Its translation: CSALWAETQYF.

Points on this clone: The sample carries other DNA sequences with the same CDR3. The chain has TRBV2 and TRBJ2-3, with 10 positions matching TRBD2. The CDR3 runs to 14 residues. In germline, CDR1 is SNHLY, CDR2 FYNNEI. V trimming: 5 bases; J trimming: 3 bases; junction bases outside the gene matches: 2. The CDR3 DNA reads TGTGCCAGCAGTTTAGCGGGGGGTACAGATACGCAGTATTTT. This sequence encodes CASSLAGGTDTQYF.

This chain uses TRBV6-5 with TRBJ2-3; D is perhaps TRBD2 (6 bases). V gave up 5 bases and J gave up 2 bases, with 11 bases separating them. CDR1 and CDR2 (germline): MNHEY, SVGAGI. The CDR3 contains 14 residues. For the CDR3, the DNA is TGTGCCAGCAGTCCGCGGACTAACACAGATACGCAGTATTTT. This gives the protein CASSPRTNTDTQYF.

This rearrangement joins TRBV5-1 to TRBJ2-5, with D perhaps given as TRBD1 or TRBD2 (5 bases each). The CDR3 is 15 amino acids. The V gene's germline CDR1 is SGHRS and CDR2 YFSETQ. Trimming left V 4 bases short and J 0 bases short, with 13 bases between. The CDR3 here is CASSPTGPHQETQYF. CDR3 nucleotides: TGCGCCAGCAGCCCGACGGGACCACACCAAGAGACCCAGTACTTC.

This clone was counted between two and nine times. The rearrangement links TRBV2 to TRBJ1-1; the D gene is possibly TRBD1 (5 bases). The CDR3 consists of 14 residues. Germline loops: CDR1 SNHLY, CDR2 FYNNEI. The germline V and J ends were trimmed by 4 bases and 4 bases, with 13 bases remaining between them. CDR3: CASSGGEGITEAFF. The CDR3 DNA reads TGTGCCAGCAGTGGTGGTGAGGGGATCACTGAAGCTTTCTTT.

This chain uses TRBV10-1 with TRBJ2-5; maybe TRBD2 (5 bases). Germline V CDR1 and CDR2: WNHNN, SYGVQD (reference sequence). CDR3 size: 13 residues. Deletions cut 3 bases from V and 4 bases from J, with 9 bases between. The chain's CDR3 is CASSDGERETQYF. DNA for the CDR3: TGCGCCAGCAGTGACGGGGAGCGAGAGACCCAGTACTTC.

The rearrangement joins TRBV10-3 to TRBJ2-2; D ambiguous. In germline, CDR1 is ENHRY, CDR2 SYGVKD. V gave up 8 bases and J gave up 1 base, with 8 bases separating them. This CDR3 contains 13 residues. CDR3 protein: CAIGDRNTGELFF. The CDR3 DNA sequence: TGTGCCATCGGAGATAGGAACACCGGGGAGCTGTTTTTT.

V usage is TRBV6-1 and J usage is TRBJ2-3, with 8 bases lining up with TRBD1. The CDR3 runs 15 residues. The V gene's germline CDR1 is MNHNS and CDR2 SASEGT. The V and J ends lost 4 bases and 3 bases, in that order; junction bases with no gene match: 6. The CDR3 DNA is TGTGCCAGCAGTGTGGGGAACAGGGGGACAGATACGCAGTATTTT. Translating gives CASSVGNRGTDTQYF.

This clone has only a few counts. This chain links TRBV30 with TRBJ2-7, with D perhaps matching TRBD1 (5 bases). Trimming stripped 2 bases from V and 2 bases from J, with 13 bases between. CDR3 size: 14 residues. Germline V gene sequence: CDR1 GTSNPN, CDR2 SVGIG (reference sequence). CDR3 in DNA: TGTGCCTGGAGTTTAGGGGCACCAGCCTACGAGCAGTACTTC. Residues: CAWSLGAPAYEQYF.

The count of this clone is one. The rearrangement links TRBV4-2 to TRBJ1-5; TRBD1 aligns across 9 bases. In germline, CDR1 is LGHNA, CDR2 YNFKEQ. The V gene end was trimmed by 2 bases and the J gene end by 5 bases; junction bases not matched to a gene: 4. The CDR3 is 15 residues long. Here the CDR3 reads CASSQLDRGDQPQHF. The CDR3, as DNA: TGTGCCAGCAGCCAATTGGACAGGGGAGATCAGCCCCAGCATTTT.

The V call is TRBV2, the J call TRBJ2-3; TRBD2 agrees at 14 bases. CDR1 and CDR2 from the germline V gene are SNHLY and FYNNEI. The CDR3 is 15 amino acids. J gave up 4 bases and V 9 bases, and 6 bases lay outside the gene matches. CDR3 amino acids: CARSRLAGGPDTQYF. For the CDR3, the DNA is TGTGCCAGGAGCCGACTAGCGGGGGGGCCAGATACGCAGTATTTT.

This clone was seen a few times. The rearrangement joins TRBV29-1 to TRBJ1-2; 7 positions agree with TRBD1. Germline CDR1 and CDR2: SQVTM and ANQGSEA. V gave up 2 bases and J gave up 8 bases; unmatched junction bases: 11. The CDR3 sequence is 14 residues long. The CDR3 nucleotides are TGCAGCGTTGAACCTCCAGGGCGAGGGGGCGGCTACACCTTC. As protein: CSVEPPGRGGGYTF.

The chain uses TRBV2 and TRBJ2-2, with a weak D call TRBD1 (8 bases). V dropped 6 bases and J dropped 7 bases, with 12 bases sitting between them. Looked up from germline, CDR1 is SNHLY and CDR2 is FYNNEI. The CDR3 covers 13 residues. In DNA, the CDR3 is TGTGCCAGCAGGACAGGGGAGGGCGGGGAGCTGTTTTTT. Encoded protein: CASRTGEGGELFF.

The chain employs TRBV9 and TRBJ1-3, with TRBD1 matching over 10 bases. J lost 8 bases, V lost 0 bases, and 5 bases had no gene match. Germline lookup yields CDR1 SGDLS and CDR2 YYNGEE. This CDR3 spans 15 amino acids. The CDR3 region is CASSVEGTGADTIYF. The CDR3 region has the DNA TGTGCCAGCAGCGTAGAGGGGACAGGGGCCGACACCATATATTTT.

The chain combines TRBV7-2 with TRBJ1-5, with D unclear. CDR3 length equals 13 residues. Deletions cut 5 bases from V and 4 bases from J, with 9 bases between. Per germline, CDR1 SGHTA and CDR2 FQGNSA. The CDR3 protein is CASSPSTNQPQHF. In DNA form, the CDR3 reads TGTGCCAGCAGCCCTTCCACGAATCAGCCCCAGCATTTT. Together with reference TRBV7-2 and TRBJ1-5, the CDR3 gives the full variable domain: GAGVSQSPSNKVTEKGKDVELRCDPISGHTALYWYRQSLGQGLEFLIYFQGNSAPDKSGLPSDRFSAERTGGSVSTLTIQRTQQEDSAVYLCASSPSTNQPQHFGDGTRLSIL.

The chain recombines TRBV5-4 with TRBJ2-5, with TRBD2 as a possible D gene (6 bases). The germline V and J ends were trimmed by 4 bases and 1 base, with 14 bases remaining between them. This CDR3 region has 15 residues. Germline V gives CDR1 SGHNT, CDR2 YYREEE (reference sequence). The DNA for the CDR3 is TGTGCCAGCAGCACGAACCTAGCGACCCAAGAGACCCAGTACTTC. Its protein product is CASSTNLATQETQYF. Full variable domain (remainder filled in from reference TRBV5-4 and TRBJ2-5): ETGVTQSPTHLIKTRGQQVTLRCSSQSGHNTVSWYQQALGQGPQFIFQYYREEENGRGNFPPRFSGLQFPNYSSELNVNALELDDSALYLCASSTNLATQETQYFGPGTRLLVL.

The gene calls are TRBV4-1 and TRBJ1-5; D remains unclear. V was pared by 4 bases and J by 2 bases, with 15 bases between. Germline CDR1 is MGHRA and CDR2 is YSYEKL. This CDR3 has 16 amino acids. Written as DNA, the CDR3 is TGCGCCAGCAGCCCAAAGCCGGGAGTGGGCAATCAGCCCCAGCATTTT. This encodes CASSPKPGVGNQPQHF.

The count of this clone is one. This chain links TRBV21-1 with TRBJ2-7; the D segment call TRBD1 is taken from the table without a DNA check. TRBV21-1 is listed as a pseudogene. The CDR3 contains 16 residues. The CDR3 DNA reads as TGTGCCAGCAGCAAAGCGCCAGGGCCAAGCAGGCACGAGCAGTACGTC. The encoded protein is CASSKAPGPSRHEQYV.

The chain carries TRBV29-1 and TRBJ2-1; D may be TRBD1 or TRBD2 (5 bases each). The CDR3 runs 14 residues. The V gene's germline CDR1 is SQVTM and CDR2 ANQGSEA. V dropped 4 bases and J dropped 6 bases, with 16 bases sitting between them. CDR3 sequence (DNA): TGCAGCGTTGTGGGGGAATCTTTGGGCAATGAGCAGTTCTTC. Amino acids: CSVVGESLGNEQFF.

The rearrangement joins TRBV11-2 to TRBJ2-7, with D possibly TRBD2 on 6 matching bases. This CDR3 is built from 16 residues. Germline loops: CDR1 SGHAT, CDR2 FQNNGV. V lost 1 base and J 0 bases, leaving 13 bases between the germline ends. The CDR3 here is CASSLGRGPGSYEQYV. CDR3 bases: TGTGCCAGCAGCTTAGGGCGGGGACCGGGCTCCTACGAGCAGTACGTC.

The rearrangement uses TRBV28 and TRBJ2-7; 9 bases are shared with TRBD1. Germline CDR1 is MDHEN and CDR2 is SYDVKM. V lost 5 bases, J lost 6 bases, and 14 bases stayed unmatched. This CDR3 comprises 16 residues. The CDR3 region has the DNA TGTGCCAGCAGTGAGGACCGGGGAGACAGGGGGGCCGAGCAGTACTTC. Protein sequence: CASSEDRGDRGAEQYF.

The rearrangement joins TRBV5-1 to TRBJ1-6; TRBD1 aligns across 8 bases. The CDR3 runs 16 residues. J lost 6 bases, V lost 0 bases, and 5 bases had no gene match. Germline V CDR1 and CDR2: SGHRS, YFSETQ. The CDR3, as DNA: TGCGCCAGCAGCTTGGTCGGGACAGGACCTAATTCACCCCTCCACTTT. Its translation: CASSLVGTGPNSPLHF. Looking up the rest from reference TRBV5-1 and TRBJ1-6 gives the full variable domain: KAGVTQTPRYLIKTRGQQVTLSCSPISGHRSVSWYQQTPGQGLQFLFEYFSETQRNKGNFPGRFSGRQFSNSRSEMNVSTLELGDSALYLCASSLVGTGPNSPLHFGNGTRLTVT.

The chain joins TRBV28 to TRBJ1-1; 7 bases are shared with TRBD1. CDR3 length: 15 amino acids. Germline V gene data show CDR1 as MDHEN and CDR2 as SYDVKM. V shed 4 bases, J shed 1 base, and the junction held 6 bases outside the gene matches. CDR3 residues: CASSSYGQANTEAFF. CDR3 DNA sequence: TGTGCCAGCAGTTCGTACGGACAGGCGAACACTGAAGCTTTCTTT.

This clone has just a few counts. V and J are TRBV19 and TRBJ2-2, with TRBD2 as a possible D gene (6 bases). The CDR3 contains 15 residues. CDR1 is LNHDA, CDR2 SQIVND, per germline (reference sequence). V was shortened by 6 bases and J by 3 bases, with 14 bases between the two germline ends. The chain's CDR3 is CASRSFWGDTGELFF. DNA for the CDR3: TGTGCCAGTAGATCTTTCTGGGGGGACACCGGGGAGCTGTTTTTT.

The rearrangement links TRBV7-3 to TRBJ2-3; 13 bases line up with TRBD2. The V segment lost 0 bases and the J segment 6 bases; nucleotides outside the gene matches: 0. Looked up from germline, CDR1 is SGHTA and CDR2 is FQGTGA. The CDR3 is 15 amino acids. The DNA of the CDR3 is TGTGCCAGCAGCTTAACGACTAGCGGGGGGGATACGCAGTATTTT. Amino acids: CASSLTTSGGDTQYF. Full variable domain (rest looked up from reference TRBV7-3 and TRBJ2-3): GAGVSQTPSNKVTEKGKYVELRCDPISGHTALYWYRQSLGQGPEFLIYFQGTGAADDSGLPNDRFFAVRPEGSVSTLKIQRTERGDSAVYLCASSLTTSGGDTQYFGPGTRLTVL.

The rearrangement links TRBV5-6 to TRBJ2-1; 11 bases agree with TRBD2. From germline, CDR1 is SGHDT and CDR2 YYEEEE. J was trimmed by 1 base and V by 5 bases; bases with no gene match: 5. The CDR3 spans 16 residues. The CDR3 region has the DNA TGTGCCAGCAGTGCGACTAGCGGGGAGTCCTACAATGAGCAGTTCTTC. This encodes CASSATSGESYNEQFF.

The chain combines TRBV27 with TRBJ1-2; 9 positions match TRBD1. This CDR3 comprises 14 residues. CDR1 is MNHEY and CDR2 is SMNVEV in the germline V gene (reference sequence). Trimming removed 5 bases from V and 5 bases from J; junction bases left unmatched: 6. The CDR3: CASSPRTGVYGYTF. Written as DNA, the CDR3 is TGTGCCAGCAGTCCGAGGACAGGGGTTTATGGCTACACCTTC.

This chain joins TRBV15 and TRBJ2-5, with D possibly called TRBD1 or TRBD2 (5 bases each). In germline, CDR1 is LNHNV, CDR2 YYDKDF (reference sequence). This CDR3 comprises 14 residues. Trimming pared 0 bases from V and 3 bases from J, leaving 8 bases between. The CDR3 nucleotides read TGTGCCACCAGCAGAGATCGAGGGGAAGAGACCCAGTACTTC. Protein: CATSRDRGEETQYF.

This chain uses TRBV27 with TRBJ1-5; D is undetermined. The germline V gene encodes CDR1 MNHEY and CDR2 SMNVEV (reference sequence). V shed 8 bases and J shed 0 bases, with 14 bases lying between them. This CDR3 is built from 15 residues. The CDR3 DNA reads TGTGCCAGCTGCCAATTGGCGTATAGCAATCAGCCCCAGCATTTT. This gives the protein CASCQLAYSNQPQHF.

In this sample, this clone turned up once. This chain connects TRBV10-1 to TRBJ2-5; 7 nucleotides align to TRBD2. The V gene's germline CDR1 is WNHNN and CDR2 SYGVQD (reference sequence). The CDR3 is 14 amino acids. Germline trimming cut 6 bases from V and 5 bases from J; bases unmatched to any gene: 9. The CDR3: CASSDLGGGETQYF. The CDR3 DNA sequence: TGCGCCAGCAGCGACCTCGGGGGAGGGGAGACCCAGTACTTC.